The 21 T cell receptor beta chains reported below all come from one sample, sequenced in a study of human T cells and chemical hapten exposure. The time point here: patch test 1, 2 weeks after DPC sensitization. Treatment here: therapeutic diphenylcyclopropenone sensitization with weekly scalp DPC. TCRdb called the RACE reads again in MiXCR, with one record for every CDR3 protein. This table holds some 80,000 distinct CDR3 sequences, about 10% found once. Sequences were derived from whole blood, sampled in connection with sensitization to the hapten diphenylcyclopropenone (DPC). All receptors derive from a woman between 50 and 59 years old with alopecia areata. Some clones in this sample may be carry-over from other donors' samples.

The chain links TRBV18 to TRBJ2-7, with D tentatively TRBD2 (6 bases). Germline V gives CDR1 KGHSH, CDR2 LQKENI. Trimming shortened V by 8 bases and J by 5 bases, and 16 bases separated the two germline ends. The CDR3 has 13 amino acids. In nucleotides, the CDR3 is TGTGCCAGCCGCCGGGGACTGGACGACGAGCAGTACGTC. Its protein is CASRRGLDDEQYV.

This clonotype was counted a few times. The rearrangement uses TRBV12-3 or TRBV12-4 and TRBJ2-1; 8 bases line up with TRBD2. With V trimmed by 5 bases and J by 1 base, 7 bases remained unmatched. The CDR3 runs to 16 residues. The CDR3 nucleotides read TGTGCCAGCAGTCGACGTAGCGGGAATTCCTACAATGAGCAGTTCTTC. It is translated as CASSRRSGNSYNEQFF.

This chain joins TRBV5-1 and TRBJ1-4; D gene unclear. Per the germline V gene, CDR1 is SGHRS and CDR2 is YFSETQ. V lost 4 bases to trimming and J lost 6 bases, with 13 bases between them. There are 14 residues in the CDR3. This CDR3 is CASSPGSEDEKLFF. The DNA for the CDR3 is TGCGCCAGCAGCCCGGGGAGCGAGGATGAAAAACTGTTTTTT.

This clonotype was counted ten times or more. CDR3 region: CASRPGGRTGELFF. Written as DNA, the CDR3 is TGTGCCAGCCGGCCCGGGGGGCGCACCGGGGAGCTGTTTTTT. V is TRBV12-3 or TRBV12-4 and J is TRBJ2-2; D might be TRBD2 (7 bases). This CDR3 has 14 amino acids. Trimming pared 8 bases from V and 4 bases from J, leaving 14 bases between.

This rearrangement joins TRBV28 to TRBJ1-5; D unclear. The CDR3 has 14 amino acids. The germline V gene encodes CDR1 MDHEN and CDR2 SYDVKM. Trimming stripped 6 bases from V and 3 bases from J, with 12 bases between. The CDR3 spells CASSRSAYNQPQHF. As DNA, the CDR3 is TGTGCCAGCAGCCGATCAGCGTACAATCAGCCCCAGCATTTT.

As for this clonotype: One end of the junction does not line up with germline, which may come from a read error. V and J are TRBV7-7 and TRBJ2-7; 9 bases map to TRBD1. The CDR3 loop spans 15 amino acids. Germline V CDR1 and CDR2: SSHAT, FNYEAQ (reference sequence). The CDR3 region has the DNA TGTGCTAGCAGCCCGAGCGAGGGGACAGGGTCCGAGCAGTACTTC. Protein product: CASSPSEGTGSEQYF.

This rearrangement joins TRBV2 to TRBJ2-3, with a weak D call TRBD1 (5 bases). The CDR3 runs 14 residues. Trimming cost V 8 bases and J 1 base, with 13 bases left between them. Germline loops: CDR1 SNHLY, CDR2 FYNNEI. As DNA, the CDR3 is TGTGCCAGCGGGGCAGGGCTCGGCACAGATACGCAGTATTTT. Residues: CASGAGLGTDTQYF.

This clonotype has only a few counts. This chain links TRBV20-1 with TRBJ1-6; 7 nucleotides match TRBD1. J was trimmed by 0 bases and V by 5 bases; bases with no gene match: 4. From germline, CDR1 is DFQATT and CDR2 SNEGSKA (reference sequence). The CDR3 sequence is 15 residues long. CDR3 in DNA: TGCAGTGCTGGGGACAGCAGCTCCTATAATTCACCCCTCCACTTT. It translates to CSAGDSSSYNSPLHF.

This clonotype was observed many times. The chain is built from TRBV28 and TRBJ2-6; D is perhaps TRBD1 (6 bases). Germline CDR1 reads MDHEN; CDR2 reads SYDVKM. Trimming took off 6 bases at V and 5 bases at J, with 14 bases between the two ends. The CDR3 totals 15 residues. CDR3 sequence: CASREPGARANVLTF. The CDR3 DNA is TGTGCCAGCAGGGAGCCAGGGGCTAGGGCCAACGTCCTGACTTTC.

J is TRBJ2-2 and V is TRBV4-3; the match to TRBD1 covers 8 bases. CDR3 length: 17 residues. Germline lookup yields CDR1 LGHNA and CDR2 YSLEER. J gave up 5 bases and V 1 base, and 9 bases lay outside the gene matches. DNA for the CDR3: TGCGCCAGCAGCCAAGGCGGACAGGGCCCTATAACCGGGGAGCTGTTTTTT. It codes for CASSQGGQGPITGELFF.

This clonotype was detected many times. The chain is built from TRBV29-1 and TRBJ1-5; D not resolved. V lost 7 bases, J lost 7 bases, and 14 bases lay in between. The CDR3 totals 12 residues. Germline CDR1 is SQVTM and CDR2 is ANQGSEA. The DNA for the CDR3 is TGCAGCGCGGGGTCCTGGGGACAGCCCCAGCATTTT. Protein: CSAGSWGQPQHF.

This clonotype has only a few counts. The V call is TRBV9, the J call TRBJ1-5; TRBD1 agrees at 9 bases. This CDR3 comprises 15 residues. Germline loops: CDR1 SGDLS, CDR2 YYNGEE. Germline trimming cut 3 bases from V and 4 bases from J; bases unmatched to any gene: 5. The CDR3 bases are TGTGCCAGCAGCGGGACAGGGGTTGGGAATCAGCCCCAGCATTTT. Its protein is CASSGTGVGNQPQHF. The entire variable domain, with the rest obtained from reference TRBV9 and TRBJ1-5, is as follows: DSGVTQTPKHLITATGQRVTLRCSPRSGDLSVYWYQQSLDQGLQFLIQYYNGEERAKGNILERFSAQQFPDLHSELNLSSLELGDSALYFCASSGTGVGNQPQHFGDGTRLSIL.

This clonotype was recorded at least ten times. The rearrangement links TRBV12-5 to TRBJ1-5; D not resolved. Germline assignment: CDR1 LGHNT and CDR2 FRNRAP. The CDR3 extends over 12 amino acids. The V end lost 3 bases, the J end lost 9 bases, and 9 bases lay between the germline ends. The CDR3 reads CASGFEGWPQHF. DNA for the CDR3: TGTGCTAGTGGTTTTGAGGGCTGGCCCCAGCATTTT.

This clonotype has a count of ten or more. This chain links TRBV29-1 with TRBJ2-1, with TRBD2 identical over 11 bases. Germline loops: CDR1 SQVTM, CDR2 ANQGSEA. J lost 4 bases, V lost 6 bases, and 5 bases had no gene match. The CDR3 totals 14 residues. The CDR3 is CSVESSGGYNEQFF. Written as DNA, the CDR3 is TGCAGCGTCGAATCTAGCGGGGGGTACAATGAGCAGTTCTTC.

This clonotype was counted between two and nine times. This chain links TRBV20-1 with TRBJ1-5; no firm D call. The V gene lost 4 bases and the J gene lost 4 bases, with 26 bases spanning the gap. This CDR3 has 18 residues. Germline CDR1 and CDR2: DFQATT and SNEGSKA (reference sequence). CDR3 loop: CSAKAPGGGPRGNQPQHF. CDR3 in DNA: TGCAGTGCTAAAGCCCCCGGAGGAGGGCCAAGAGGGAATCAGCCCCAGCATTTT.

The chain uses TRBV6-5 and TRBJ1-1; TRBD1 aligns across 8 bases. Trimming cost V 6 bases and J 1 base; bases outside gene matches: 4. The CDR3 runs to 14 residues. The germline V gene encodes CDR1 MNHEY and CDR2 SVGAGI. The CDR3 DNA reads TGTGCCAGCAGGATCGGACAGGGGAACACTGAAGCTTTCTTT. It yields the protein CASRIGQGNTEAFF.

The gene calls are TRBV18 and TRBJ1-2, with D possibly TRBD1 on 6 matching bases. In germline, CDR1 is KGHSH, CDR2 LQKENI. V was shortened by 3 bases and J by 5 bases, with 13 bases between the two germline ends. The CDR3 consists of 14 residues. CDR3 amino acids: CASSPLDRSYGYTF. The CDR3 DNA reads as TGTGCCAGCTCACCGCTGGACAGAAGTTATGGCTACACCTTC.

This clonotype showed up many times. The chain combines TRBV7-2 with TRBJ1-2, with a tentative D call TRBD1 (6 bases). The ends were cut back, 5 bases at V and 1 base at J, with 11 bases in the middle. CDR1 and CDR2 (germline): SGHTA, FQGNSA. This CDR3 comprises 14 residues. CDR3 sequence (DNA): TGTGCCAGCAGCCTACCGGGACATAACTATGGCTACACCTTC. Encoded protein: CASSLPGHNYGYTF.

This clonotype was seen many times. The V call is TRBV20-1, the J call TRBJ1-5; TRBD1 might be the D (6 bases). The V end lost 2 bases, the J end lost 15 bases, and 20 bases lay between the germline ends. Germline CDR1 DFQATT, CDR2 SNEGSKA (reference sequence). The CDR3 sequence is 13 residues long. In DNA, the CDR3 is TGCAGTGCTAGACGTCAACAACAGGGTCAGGGGCATTTT. Protein product: CSARRQQQGQGHF.

This clonotype has only a few counts. The V gene is TRBV18, the J gene TRBJ2-7, with TRBD2 identical over 8 bases. This CDR3 region has 16 residues. Germline-derived CDR1 and CDR2 are KGHSH and LQKENI. The V and J ends lost 0 bases and 5 bases, in that order; junction bases with no gene match: 9. The CDR3 protein is CASSPPRGAFGNEQYF. The CDR3 DNA follows: TGTGCCAGCTCACCACCGCGGGGGGCTTTCGGAAACGAGCAGTACTTC.

This clonotype was picked up a small number of times. V and J are TRBV6-1 and TRBJ2-7, with D possibly matching TRBD2 (6 bases). The CDR3 extends over 14 amino acids. Germline V gene data show CDR1 as MNHNS and CDR2 as SASEGT. Trimming took off 4 bases at V and 5 bases at J, with 15 bases between the two ends. The CDR3 DNA reads as TGTGCCAGCAGTGCCCAGTGGACGGGAGACGAGCAGTACTTC. Amino acids: CASSAQWTGDEQYF.